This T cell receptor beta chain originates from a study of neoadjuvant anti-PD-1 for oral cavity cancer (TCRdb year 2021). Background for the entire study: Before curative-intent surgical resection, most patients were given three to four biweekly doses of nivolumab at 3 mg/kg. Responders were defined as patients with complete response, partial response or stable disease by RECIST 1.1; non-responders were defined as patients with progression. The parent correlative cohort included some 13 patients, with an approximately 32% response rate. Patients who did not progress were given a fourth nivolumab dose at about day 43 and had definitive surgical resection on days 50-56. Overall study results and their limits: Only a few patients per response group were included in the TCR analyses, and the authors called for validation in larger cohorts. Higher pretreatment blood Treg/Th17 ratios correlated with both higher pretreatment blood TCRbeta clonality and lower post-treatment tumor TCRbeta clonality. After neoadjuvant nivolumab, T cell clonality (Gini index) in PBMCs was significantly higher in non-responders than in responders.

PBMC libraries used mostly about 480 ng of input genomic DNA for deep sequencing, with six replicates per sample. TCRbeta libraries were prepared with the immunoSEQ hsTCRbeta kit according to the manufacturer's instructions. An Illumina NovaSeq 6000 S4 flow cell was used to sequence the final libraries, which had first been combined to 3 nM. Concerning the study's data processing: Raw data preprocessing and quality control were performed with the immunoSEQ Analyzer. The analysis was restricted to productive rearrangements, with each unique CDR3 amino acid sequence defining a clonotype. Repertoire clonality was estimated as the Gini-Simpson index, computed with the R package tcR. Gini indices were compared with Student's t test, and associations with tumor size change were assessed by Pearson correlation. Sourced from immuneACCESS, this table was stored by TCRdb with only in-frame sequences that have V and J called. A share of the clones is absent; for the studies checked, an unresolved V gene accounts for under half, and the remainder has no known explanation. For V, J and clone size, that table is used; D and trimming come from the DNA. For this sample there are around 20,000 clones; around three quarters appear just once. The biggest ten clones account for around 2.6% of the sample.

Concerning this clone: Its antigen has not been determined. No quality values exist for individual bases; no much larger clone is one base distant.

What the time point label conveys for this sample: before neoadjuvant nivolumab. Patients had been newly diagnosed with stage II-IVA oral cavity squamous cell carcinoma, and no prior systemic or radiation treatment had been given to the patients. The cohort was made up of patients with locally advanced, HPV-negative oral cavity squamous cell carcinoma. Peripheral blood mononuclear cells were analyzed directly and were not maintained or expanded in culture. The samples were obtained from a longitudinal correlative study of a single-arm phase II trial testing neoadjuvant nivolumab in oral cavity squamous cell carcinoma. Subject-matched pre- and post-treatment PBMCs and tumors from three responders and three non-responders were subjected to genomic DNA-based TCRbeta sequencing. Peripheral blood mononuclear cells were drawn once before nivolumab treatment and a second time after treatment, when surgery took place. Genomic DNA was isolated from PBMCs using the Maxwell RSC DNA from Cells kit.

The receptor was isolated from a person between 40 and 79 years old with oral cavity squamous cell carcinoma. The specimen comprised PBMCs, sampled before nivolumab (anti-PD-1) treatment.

The CDR3 reads as follows: CASSTGQVNTEAFF. The bases are TGCGCCAGCAGTACGGGACAGGTGAACACTGAAGCTTTCTTT. Here the chain combines TRBV10-1 and TRBJ1-1, and TRBD1 matches 8 of the central bases. According to the germline V gene (reference sequence), CDR1 reads WNHNN and CDR2 reads SYGVQD. Counted from cysteine to phenylalanine, this CDR3 has 14 amino acids. Kept here is only the CDR3 DNA, which spans 42 bases and is read in frame from base 1. V is cut back by 5 bases and J by 0 bases, with 2 bases in the junction unmatched.